The rows below give T cell receptor beta chains drawn from one sample of a study of Ad26.COV2.S vaccination and SARS-CoV-2 variants. Repertoires were generated with immunoSEQ multiplex PCR, while TCRdb's copy carries only in-frame clones and drops some. The sample includes about 680,000 clones, approximately 88% seen only once; the top ten take 1.5%. Sample: peripheral blood, taken in a trial of Ad26.COV2.S vaccine versus placebo. These receptors came from a person between 18 and 65 years old who received the Ad26.COV2.S COVID-19 vaccine or a placebo. CDR3s include the opening cysteine and the closing phenylalanine or tryptophan. The D gene is left open where the match is weak. Not all rows give a size; the values are once, few, many and, for expanded clones, a class.

abundance: -; d_gene: TRBD1; v_gene: TRBV9; j_gene: TRBJ1-4; len: 15; CDR3aa: CASSVEGARDEKLFF; CDR3nt: TGTGCCAGCAGCGTAGAGGGGGCGCGGGATGAAAAACTGTTTTTT
abundance: -; d_gene: TRBD2; v_gene: TRBV27; j_gene: TRBJ2-2; len: 17; CDR3aa: CASTTTPSGVNTGELFF; CDR3nt: TGTGCCAGCACTACAACCCCTAGCGGAGTCAACACCGGGGAGCTGTTTTTT
abundance: -; d_gene: TRBD1; v_gene: TRBV7-8; j_gene: TRBJ1-5; len: 15; CDR3aa: CASSTLGQGKQPQHF; CDR3nt: TGTGCCAGCAGCACCTTGGGACAGGGGAAACAGCCCCAGCATTTT
abundance: -; d_gene: TRBD2; v_gene: TRBV30; j_gene: TRBJ2-3; len: 13; CDR3aa: CAWTAGGGDTQYF; CDR3nt: TGTGCCTGGACAGCGGGGGGGGGTGATACGCAGTATTTT
abundance: -; d_gene: -; v_gene: TRBV12-5; j_gene: TRBJ2-1; len: 16; CDR3aa: CASGRFSGTLTNEQFF; CDR3nt: TGTGCTAGTGGTAGATTCTCCGGGACTCTCACAAATGAGCAGTTCTTC
abundance: -; d_gene: -; v_gene: TRBV19; j_gene: TRBJ1-5; len: 17; CDR3aa: CASSTRDGTWGNQPQHF; CDR3nt: TGTGCCAGTAGTACCCGGGACGGGACGTGGGGCAATCAGCCCCAGCATTTT
abundance: few; d_gene: TRBD1; v_gene: TRBV11-2; j_gene: TRBJ1-6; len: 16; CDR3aa: CASSLGGTGYNSPLHF; CDR3nt: TGTGCCAGCAGCTTAGGAGGGACAGGGTATAATTCACCCCTCCACTTT
abundance: -; d_gene: TRBD1; v_gene: TRBV2; j_gene: TRBJ2-3; len: 13; CDR3aa: CASQGAGTDTQYF; CDR3nt: TGTGCCAGTCAGGGGGCCGGCACAGATACGCAGTATTTT
abundance: -; d_gene: -; v_gene: TRBV4-2; j_gene: TRBJ1-3; len: 18; CDR3aa: CASSQDRAAGNSGNTIYF; CDR3nt: TGTGCCAGCAGCCAAGATAGGGCCGCCGGAAACTCTGGAAACACCATATATTTT
abundance: -; d_gene: TRBD1; v_gene: TRBV30; j_gene: TRBJ1-4; len: 16; CDR3aa: CAWSRDRRATNEKLFF; CDR3nt: TGTGCCTGGAGCCGGGACAGACGTGCAACTAATGAAAAACTGTTTTTT
abundance: -; d_gene: -; v_gene: TRBV6-6; j_gene: TRBJ2-7; len: 14; CDR3aa: CASSYRGLSYEQYF; CDR3nt: TGTGCCAGCAGTTACCGCGGACTGTCCTACGAGCAGTACTTC
abundance: -; d_gene: TRBD2; v_gene: TRBV7-2; j_gene: TRBJ2-3; len: 15; CDR3aa: CASSALAGTTDTQYF; CDR3nt: TGTGCCAGCAGCGCCTTAGCGGGGACCACAGATACGCAGTATTTT
abundance: -; d_gene: -; v_gene: TRBV5-1; j_gene: TRBJ1-2; len: 15; CDR3aa: CASSLAQGDQHGYTF; CDR3nt: TGCGCCAGCAGCTTGGCACAGGGCGACCAGCATGGCTACACCTTC
abundance: -; d_gene: -; v_gene: TRBV5-8; j_gene: TRBJ1-3; len: 17; CDR3aa: CASSLTTLLGSGNTIYF; CDR3nt: TGTGCCAGCAGCCTCACAACCTTACTGGGCTCTGGAAACACCATATATTTT
abundance: -; d_gene: -; v_gene: TRBV5-1; j_gene: TRBJ2-4; len: 15; CDR3aa: CASSLDPWRENIQYF; CDR3nt: TGCGCCAGCAGCTTGGATCCCTGGCGGGAAAACATTCAGTACTTC
abundance: -; d_gene: -; v_gene: TRBV30; j_gene: TRBJ2-5; len: 10; CDR3aa: CAWSVETQYF; CDR3nt: TGTGCCTGGAGTGTAGAGACCCAGTACTTC
abundance: -; d_gene: TRBD1; v_gene: TRBV15; j_gene: TRBJ2-1; len: 16; CDR3aa: CATSRSRDRGWVEQFF; CDR3nt: TGTGCCACCAGCAGATCCCGGGACAGGGGGTGGGTTGAGCAGTTCTTC